This T cell receptor beta chain emerged from a study of cytomegalovirus exposure and HLA in healthy donors. PCR was performed using 60 Vbeta and 13 Jbeta primers. Sequencing used immunoSEQ multiplex PCR; TCRdb keeps in-frame clones, though not all of them. The repertoire holds more than 45,000 clones, with 65% to 85% as singletons. This CDR3 contains 11 residues. V gave up 5 bases and J gave up 3 bases, with 8 bases separating them. Germline loops: CDR1 SQVTM, CDR2 ANQGSEA. Sequenced sample: PBMCs. The chain couples TRBV29-1 to TRBJ2-7, with D perhaps TRBD2 (5 bases). The source is a man younger than 40 in good health and CMV-seronegative. CDR3 sequence reads: CSVLEGYEQYF. The CDR3 region has the DNA TGCAGCGTTCTAGAGGGCTACGAGCAGTACTTC.